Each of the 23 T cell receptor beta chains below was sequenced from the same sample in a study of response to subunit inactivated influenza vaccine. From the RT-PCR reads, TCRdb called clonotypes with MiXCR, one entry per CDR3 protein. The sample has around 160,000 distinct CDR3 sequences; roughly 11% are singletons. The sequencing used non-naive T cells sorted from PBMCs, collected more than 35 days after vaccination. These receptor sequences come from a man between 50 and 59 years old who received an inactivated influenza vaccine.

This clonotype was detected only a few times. This chain's CDR3 is CASSPRGRALNTQYF. The CDR3 DNA is TGTGCCAGCAGCCCGCGCGGGAGGGCCCTGAATACGCAGTATTTT. The chain is built from TRBV7-8 and TRBJ2-3; TRBD2 agrees at 9 bases. J lost 7 bases, V lost 5 bases, and 10 bases had no gene match. CDR1 is SGHVS, CDR2 FQNEAQ, per germline. The CDR3 covers 15 residues.

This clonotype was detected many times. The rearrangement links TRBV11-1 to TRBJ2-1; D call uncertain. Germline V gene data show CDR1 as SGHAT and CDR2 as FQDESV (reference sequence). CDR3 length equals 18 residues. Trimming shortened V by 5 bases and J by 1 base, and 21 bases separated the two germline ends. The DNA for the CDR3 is TGTGCCAGCAGCCCCCGGCAGGCATTAATGGGTTCCTACAATGAGCAGTTCTTC. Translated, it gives CASSPRQALMGSYNEQFF.

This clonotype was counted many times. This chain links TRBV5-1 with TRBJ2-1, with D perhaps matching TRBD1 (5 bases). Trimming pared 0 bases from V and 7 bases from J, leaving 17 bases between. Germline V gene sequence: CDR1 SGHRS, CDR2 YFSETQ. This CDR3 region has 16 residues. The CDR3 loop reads CASSLGSAGKSNEQFF. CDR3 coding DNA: TGCGCCAGCAGCTTGGGCTCGGCAGGGAAATCGAATGAGCAGTTCTTC.

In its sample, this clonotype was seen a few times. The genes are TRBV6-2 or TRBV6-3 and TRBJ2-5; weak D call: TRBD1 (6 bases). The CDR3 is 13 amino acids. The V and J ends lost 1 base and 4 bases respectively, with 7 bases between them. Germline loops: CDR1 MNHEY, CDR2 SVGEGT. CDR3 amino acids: CASSYWGLETQYF. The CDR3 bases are TGTGCCAGCAGTTACTGGGGGCTAGAGACCCAGTACTTC.

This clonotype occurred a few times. This CDR3 is CASSPRTDRDNQPQHF. CDR3 bases: TGTGCCAGCAGTCCCCGTACGGACAGGGACAATCAGCCCCAGCATTTT. V usage is TRBV6-2 or TRBV6-3 and J usage is TRBJ1-5; 8 nucleotides agree with TRBD1. Germline V gene sequence: CDR1 MNHEY, CDR2 SVGEGT. CDR3 length: 16 residues. The V segment lost 5 bases and the J segment 3 bases; nucleotides outside the gene matches: 9.

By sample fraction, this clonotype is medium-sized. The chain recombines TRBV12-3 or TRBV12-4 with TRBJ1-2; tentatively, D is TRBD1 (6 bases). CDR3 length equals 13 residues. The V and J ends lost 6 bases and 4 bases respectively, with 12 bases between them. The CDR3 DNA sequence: TGTGCCAGCAGCCGCGACAGGATCTATGGCTACACCTTC. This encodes CASSRDRIYGYTF.

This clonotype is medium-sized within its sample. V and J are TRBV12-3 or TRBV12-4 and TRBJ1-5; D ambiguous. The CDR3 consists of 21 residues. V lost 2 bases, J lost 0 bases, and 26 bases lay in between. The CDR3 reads CASSLTLRVGLRQDSNQPQHF. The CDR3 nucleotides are TGTGCCAGCAGTTTAACGCTCCGTGTAGGCTTGCGGCAGGATAGCAATCAGCCCCAGCATTTT.

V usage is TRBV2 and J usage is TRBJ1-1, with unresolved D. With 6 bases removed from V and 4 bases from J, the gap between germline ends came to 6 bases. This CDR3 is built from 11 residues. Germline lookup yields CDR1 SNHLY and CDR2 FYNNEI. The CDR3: CASSTATEAFF. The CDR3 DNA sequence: TGTGCCAGCAGCACAGCCACTGAAGCTTTCTTT.

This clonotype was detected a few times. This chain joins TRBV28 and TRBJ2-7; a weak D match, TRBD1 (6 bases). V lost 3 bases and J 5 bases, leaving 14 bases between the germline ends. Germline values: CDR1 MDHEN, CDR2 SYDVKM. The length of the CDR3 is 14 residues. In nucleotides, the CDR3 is TGTGCCAGCAGTTTTGCCAGACAGGACGACGAGCAGTACTTC. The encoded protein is CASSFARQDDEQYF.

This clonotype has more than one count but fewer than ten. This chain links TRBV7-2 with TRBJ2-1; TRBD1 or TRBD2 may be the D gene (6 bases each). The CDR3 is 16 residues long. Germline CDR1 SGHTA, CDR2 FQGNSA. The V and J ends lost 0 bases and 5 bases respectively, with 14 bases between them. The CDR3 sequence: CASSLAAGGLNNEQFF. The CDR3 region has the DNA TGTGCCAGCAGCTTAGCTGCTGGGGGGCTGAACAATGAGCAGTTCTTC. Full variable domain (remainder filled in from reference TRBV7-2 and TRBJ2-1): GAGVSQSPSNKVTEKGKDVELRCDPISGHTALYWYRQSLGQGLEFLIYFQGNSAPDKSGLPSDRFSAERTGGSVSTLTIQRTQQEDSAVYLCASSLAAGGLNNEQFFGPGTRLTVL.

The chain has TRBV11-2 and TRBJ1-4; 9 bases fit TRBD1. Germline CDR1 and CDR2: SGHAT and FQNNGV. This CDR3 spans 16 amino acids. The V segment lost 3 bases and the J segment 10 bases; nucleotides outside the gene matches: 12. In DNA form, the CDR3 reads TGTGCCAGCAGCTTGTATCAGGGACAGGGCTCGGGAAAACTGTTTTTT. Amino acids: CASSLYQGQGSGKLFF. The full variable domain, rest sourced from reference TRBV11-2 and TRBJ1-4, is EAGVAQSPRYKIIEKRQSVAFWCNPISGHATLYWYQQILGQGPKLLIQFQNNGVVDDSQLPKDRFSAERLKGVDSTLKIQPAKLEDSAVYLCASSLYQGQGSGKLFFGSGTQLSVL.

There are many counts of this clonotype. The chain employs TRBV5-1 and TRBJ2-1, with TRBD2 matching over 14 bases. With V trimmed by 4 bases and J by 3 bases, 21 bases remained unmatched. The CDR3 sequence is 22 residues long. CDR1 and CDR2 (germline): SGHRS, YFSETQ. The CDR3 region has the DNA TGCGCCAGCAGCACACTGACTAGCGGGGGGGCCAGAACCATGTCGGACTACAATGAGCAGTTCTTC. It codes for CASSTLTSGGARTMSDYNEQFF.

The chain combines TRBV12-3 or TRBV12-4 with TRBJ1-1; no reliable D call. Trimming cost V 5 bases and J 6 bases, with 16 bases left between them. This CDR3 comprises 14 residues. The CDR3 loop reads CASSPTPTRAEAFF. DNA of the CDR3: TGTGCCAGCAGTCCGACCCCCACTCGCGCTGAAGCTTTCTTT.

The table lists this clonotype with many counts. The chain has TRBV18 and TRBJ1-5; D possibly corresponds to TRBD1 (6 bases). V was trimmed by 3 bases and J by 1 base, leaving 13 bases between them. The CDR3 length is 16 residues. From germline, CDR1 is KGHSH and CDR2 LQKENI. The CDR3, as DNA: TGTGCCAGCTCACCTAACCAGGGGAGAAGCAATCAGCCCCAGCATTTT. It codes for CASSPNQGRSNQPQHF.

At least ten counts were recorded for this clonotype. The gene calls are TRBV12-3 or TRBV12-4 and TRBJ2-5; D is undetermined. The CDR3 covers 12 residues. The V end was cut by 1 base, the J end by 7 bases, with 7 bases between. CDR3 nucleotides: TGTGCCAGCAGTTTAGGAGGCGGGACCCAGTACTTC. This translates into CASSLGGGTQYF.

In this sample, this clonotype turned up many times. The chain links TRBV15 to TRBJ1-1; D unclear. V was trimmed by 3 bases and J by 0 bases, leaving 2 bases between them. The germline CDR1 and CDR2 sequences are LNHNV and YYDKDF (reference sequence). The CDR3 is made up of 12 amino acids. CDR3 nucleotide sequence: TGTGCCACCAGCAGTATGAACACTGAAGCTTTCTTT. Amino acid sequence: CATSSMNTEAFF. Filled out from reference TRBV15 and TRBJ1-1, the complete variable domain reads DAMVIQNPRYQVTQFGKPVTLSCSQTLNHNVMYWYQQKSSQAPKLLFHYYDKDFNNEADTPDNFQSRRPNTSFCFLDIRSPGLGDTAMYLCATSSMNTEAFFGQGTRLTVV.

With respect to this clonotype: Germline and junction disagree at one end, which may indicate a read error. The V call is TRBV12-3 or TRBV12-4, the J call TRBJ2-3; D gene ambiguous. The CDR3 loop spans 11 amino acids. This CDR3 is CASSAFDTRYF. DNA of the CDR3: TGTGCCAGCAGTGCCTTTGACACGCGGTATTTT.

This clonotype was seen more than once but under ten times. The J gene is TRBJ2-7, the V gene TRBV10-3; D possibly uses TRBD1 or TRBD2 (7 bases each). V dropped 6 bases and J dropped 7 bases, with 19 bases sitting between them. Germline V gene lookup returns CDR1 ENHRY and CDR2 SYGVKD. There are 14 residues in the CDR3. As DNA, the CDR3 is TGTGCCATCAGGGCAGGGACAGCCGGGGGGGAGCAGTACTTC. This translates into CAIRAGTAGGEQYF.

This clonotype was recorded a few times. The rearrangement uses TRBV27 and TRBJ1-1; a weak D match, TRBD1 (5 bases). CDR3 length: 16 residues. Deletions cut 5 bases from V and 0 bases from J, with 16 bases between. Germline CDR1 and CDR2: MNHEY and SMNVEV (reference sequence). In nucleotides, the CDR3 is TGTGCCAGCAGTCAGGGACTATCCGATCTGAACACTGAAGCTTTCTTT. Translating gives CASSQGLSDLNTEAFF.

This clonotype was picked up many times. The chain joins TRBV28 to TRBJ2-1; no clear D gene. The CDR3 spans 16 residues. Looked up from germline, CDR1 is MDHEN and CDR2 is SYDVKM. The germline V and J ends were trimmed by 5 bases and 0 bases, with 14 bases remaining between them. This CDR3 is CASSADFQSSYNEQFF. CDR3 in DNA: TGTGCCAGCAGTGCCGACTTCCAGAGCTCCTACAATGAGCAGTTCTTC.

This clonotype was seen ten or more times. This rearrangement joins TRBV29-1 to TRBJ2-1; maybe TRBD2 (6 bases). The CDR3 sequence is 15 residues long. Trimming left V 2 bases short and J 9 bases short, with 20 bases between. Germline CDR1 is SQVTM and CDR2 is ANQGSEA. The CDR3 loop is CSVEPSSRDQGEQFF. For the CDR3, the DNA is TGCAGCGTTGAACCGTCATCGCGGGATCAGGGTGAGCAGTTCTTC.

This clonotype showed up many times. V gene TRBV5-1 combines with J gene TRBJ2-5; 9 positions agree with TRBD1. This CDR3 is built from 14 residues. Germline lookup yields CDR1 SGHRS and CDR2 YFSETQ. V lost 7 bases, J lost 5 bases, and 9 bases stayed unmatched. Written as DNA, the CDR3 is TGCGCCAGCGGTCGGGGACAGGGCTCGGAGACCCAGTACTTC. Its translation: CASGRGQGSETQYF.

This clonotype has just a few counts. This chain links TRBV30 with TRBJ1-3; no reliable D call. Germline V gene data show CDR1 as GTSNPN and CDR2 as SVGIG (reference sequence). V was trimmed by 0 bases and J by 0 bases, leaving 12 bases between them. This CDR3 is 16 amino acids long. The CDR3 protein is CAWSVSGGGSGNTIYF. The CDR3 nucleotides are TGTGCCTGGAGTGTCAGTGGCGGTGGCTCTGGAAACACCATATATTTT. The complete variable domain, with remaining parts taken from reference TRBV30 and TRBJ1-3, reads SQTIHQWPATLVQPVGSPLSLECTVEGTSNPNLYWYRQAAGRGLQLLFYSVGIGQISSEVPQNLSASRPQDRQFILSSKKLLLSDSGFYLCAWSVSGGGSGNTIYFGEGSWLTVV.